These T cell receptor beta chains were read from a single sample in a study of a mutant IDH1 vaccine in newly diagnosed glioma. Only in-frame clones appear in the TCRdb table, and some are missing; sequencing was by immunoSEQ multiplex PCR. The sample has more than 60,000 clones; about 74% are singletons. Their antigens remain unidentified. The material was PBMCs, obtained from a glioma patient whose treatment included an IDH1 peptide vaccine. The receptors stem from a man aged 50 to 59 with glioma. The CDR3 runs from the conserved cysteine through the conserved F or W. Fields, in order: V gene, clone size, D gene, J gene, CDR3 DNA, CDR3 protein. A D gene is named only where the DNA matches it firmly. The listing skips clone size in some rows; elsewhere it reads once, few, many or a size class.

TRBV18	NA	TRBD1	TRBJ1-1	TGTGCCAGCTCCACCAGTGGGACAGACTACACTGAAGCTTTCTTT	CASSTSGTDYTEAFF
TRBV13	NA	NA	TRBJ2-1	TGTGCCAGCAGCTCCATAGGGGGAAACAATGAGCAGTTCTTC	CASSSIGGNNEQFF
TRBV5-1	NA	NA	TRBJ2-5	TGCGCCAGCAGCTTGGACGTCTCCTTCCAAGAGACCCAGTACTTC	CASSLDVSFQETQYF
TRBV19	NA	NA	TRBJ1-4	TGTGCCAGTAGTATACTTGCAACTAATGAAAAACTGTTTTTT	CASSILATNEKLFF
TRBV6-5	NA	NA	TRBJ2-7	TGTGCCAGCAGTGGCTCAAGGGGCGAGCAGTACTTC	CASSGSRGEQYF
TRBV7-2	NA	TRBD1	TRBJ2-3	TGTGCCAGCAGCCGGCGCTCCGGGACAGGGGGAGATACGCAGTATTTT	CASSRRSGTGGDTQYF
TRBV5-6	NA	NA	TRBJ1-1	TGTGCCAGCAGCTTTGCGGCTGAAGCTTTCTTT	CASSFAAEAFF
TRBV4-1	NA	NA	TRBJ1-1	TGCGCCAGCAGCCAAGGGACCCTTATGAGGGTGAACACTGAAGCTTTCTTT	CASSQGTLMRVNTEAFF
TRBV30	few	NA	TRBJ1-2	TGTGCCTGGAGCGGCAGGGCTATTGGCTACACCTTC	CAWSGRAIGYTF
TRBV5-1	NA	TRBD1	TRBJ2-1	TGCGCCAGCAGCGTGACAGGGTTTGTCTCCAATGAGCAGTTCTTC	CASSVTGFVSNEQFF
TRBV9	NA	TRBD1	TRBJ2-7	TGTGCCAGCAGTCAGGGGGCTCAGGGGGCCTACGAGCAGTACTTC	CASSQGAQGAYEQYF
TRBV2	few	NA	TRBJ1-1	TGTGCCAGCAATGTCAGGGAAGGTACTGAAGCTTTCTTT	CASNVREGTEAFF
TRBV10-2	NA	NA	TRBJ2-7	TGCGCCAGCACGACAAGATGGAACGAGCAGTACTTC	CASTTRWNEQYF
TRBV9	NA	TRBD1	TRBJ2-7	TGTGCCAGCAGCGTCGGGACAGGAGCCTACGAGCAGTACTTC	CASSVGTGAYEQYF
TRBV18	NA	NA	TRBJ1-5	TGTGCCAGCTCAAGCGGGACGCATAGCAATCAGCCCCAGCATTTT	CASSSGTHSNQPQHF
TRBV18	NA	NA	TRBJ1-5	TGTGCCAGCTCACCACCCAATCAGCCCCAGCATTTT	CASSPPNQPQHF
TRBV18	NA	NA	TRBJ2-2	TGTGCCAGCTCACCTGGAGAGGGCGGGGAGCTGTTTTTT	CASSPGEGGELFF
TRBV2	few	TRBD1	TRBJ1-2	TGTGCCAGCAGTGGCGAGGACAGGGTAAATGGCTACACCTTC	CASSGEDRVNGYTF
TRBV7-2	NA	NA	TRBJ2-2	TGTGCCAGCAACCCTAGGAAGGAGTGGACCGGGGAGCTGTTTTTT	CASNPRKEWTGELFF
TRBV29-1	NA	TRBD1	TRBJ1-3	TGCAGCGTTGGACAGGGGGCGTCCTCTGGAAACACCATATATTTT	CSVGQGASSGNTIYF
TRBV7-7	few	NA	TRBJ2-5	TGTGCTAGCAGCTTAGAAGGTTCTTCTAAGACCCAGTACTTC	CASSLEGSSKTQYF
TRBV15	NA	TRBD1	TRBJ1-2	TGTGCCACCAGCAGGGTTCAGGGGGAGACAAACTATGGCTACACCTTC	CATSRVQGETNYGYTF
TRBV27	NA	NA	TRBJ1-5	TGTGCCAGCAGTTTAGCGATGGACAGCAATCAGCCCCAGCATTTT	CASSLAMDSNQPQHF
TRBV18	NA	NA	TRBJ1-1	TGTGCCAGCTCACCGGAACGGCGGTTGCGAGCTTTCTTT	CASSPERRLRAFF